This T cell receptor (beta chain) came from a study of blood T cell repertoires in COVID-19. Study in general: Samples of COVID-19 (acute and convalescent) were obtained from the United States, Italy and Spain. T cells, B-cell-depleted T cells, or PBMCs supplied cDNA or gDNA.

Authors' data handling: Counts of nucleated cells, estimated from reference gene primer amplification, were obtained. Profiling relied on immunoSEQ multiplex PCR, and the TCRdb table lists in-frame clones only, not all of them. V, J and clone size are taken as reported in that table, and D and trimming were inferred from the DNA itself. The sample lists about 130,000 clones, 75% to 85% occurring once. The V and J ends lost 5 bases and 4 bases, in that order; junction bases with no gene match: 7. Germline-derived CDR1 and CDR2 are MNHEY and SMNVEV (reference sequence). The CDR3 runs to 14 residues. The V and J genes are TRBV27 and TRBJ1-2, with 7 bases aligning to TRBD1. This receptor was obtained from a woman in her fifties or sixties with acute or convalescent COVID-19. The sample comprised peripheral blood. CDR3 region: CASSNSGGLYGYTF. CDR3 sequence (DNA): TGTGCCAGCAGTAACTCAGGGGGTCTCTATGGCTACACCTTC.